This paragraph covers one TCR beta chain sequence. At least ten counts were recorded for this clonotype. Its antigen has not been determined. Per-nucleotide qualities are absent, and no much larger clonotype sits a single base away. The TCR beta CDR3 regions were amplified from the RNA transcripts. The TCR CDR3 was subjected to a first round of RT-PCR using the HTBI primer set and the Qiagen OneStep RT-PCR kit. Libraries were constructed in a second round of multiplex PCR, after which size selection and purification were performed. Sequencing of the libraries was done on an Illumina HiSeq2000 using paired-end 100 bp reads. As for the authors' bioinformatics: SOAPnuke was used to process the raw data, with reads discarded if the reads contained adapters or uncalled bases, had a mean Phred below 15, or lacked an exact constant-primer or identifier match. High-quality paired reads were merged using COPE v1.2.5, and each unique nucleotide sequence was defined as a clonotype. Clonotypes were aligned to IMGT TRBV, TRBD and TRBJ reference segments using MiTCR v1.1. The analysis included only V-J combinations with a frequency above 0.0001, which together covered roughly 99% of the repertoires. The TCS score was defined as the ratio of F50 (clonal expansion) to E x V (chaos), calculated using BLOSUM62-based TCRdist between CDR3 peptides within each V-J. Welch's t-statistics and random forest reduced several hundred V-J features to 10 to 15, which were used in a naive Bayes classifier (R e1071). TCRdb took the public reads, trimmed them with fastp at Q25, ran MiXCR for clone calling and kept in-frame beta chains. Entries that share a CDR3 protein sequence are merged under the most common genes and DNA. The V and J calls were determined by TCRdb, not by the authors. The sample table holds a few hundred thousand distinct CDR3 sequences, of which less than 15% were seen once. The ten most abundant clones make up about 14% of the sample.

The germline V end is reduced by 6 bases and the J end by 1 base; junction bases left unmatched: 5. The CDR3 runs 15 amino acids, cysteine and phenylalanine included. Only CDR3 DNA remains: 45 bases, in frame from the first base. Per the germline V gene (reference sequence), SEHNR is the CDR1 and FQNEAQ is the CDR2. The sample is drawn from a study of T cells in Graves' hyperthyroidism and ophthalmopathy (dated 2019 in TCRdb). Concerning the study at large: Peripheral blood was sampled at the time of initial diagnosis, prior to any treatment. In several Graves' hyperthyroidism patients, the study also compared T-cell repertoires from thyroid tissue with T-cell repertoires from blood. For training and testing, the 100 or so patients in the discovery cohort were randomly divided in a 7:3 ratio. TCR V-J signatures able to tell the groups apart were searched for in a discovery cohort of 90 to 100 patients, of whom over 40 had Graves' ophthalmopathy and 57 had stable Graves' hyperthyroidism. TCR Vbeta CDR3 sequencing of around 130 peripheral blood samples (roughly 43 ophthalmopathy, 75 to 80 hyperthyroidism and approximately 17 progressor patients) is reported in the paper. Whether ophthalmopathy could be predicted prospectively was tested in an independent validation cohort made up of approximately 19 hyperthyroidism patients plus 17 patients who later progressed to ophthalmopathy. After blood sampling, hyperthyroidism patients were treated with methimazole at a starting dose of 30 mg daily, and ophthalmopathy patients were treated with high-dose intravenous methylprednisolone.

Hyperthyroidism patients were newly diagnosed, had a disease duration of under 2 months, and were aged 18 to 65 years. Any patient with an uncontrolled infection, another autoimmune disease, pregnancy or lactation was excluded. Clinical symptoms, serum thyroxine and TRAb, thyroid ultrasound, and orbital computed tomography formed the basis for the diagnoses. Blood from progressor patients was drawn when they were first diagnosed with hyperthyroidism, before any ophthalmopathy symptoms appeared. PBMCs were isolated from more than 8 ml of fresh peripheral blood by Ficoll-Paque density gradient centrifugation. Progressor patients were initially diagnosed with Graves' hyperthyroidism and developed ophthalmopathy during follow-up. Trizol reagent was used to extract total RNA, and RNA quality was then checked on an Agilent 2100 Bioanalyzer. Results and caveats for the whole study, not just this receptor: A 13 V-J signature model separated ophthalmopathy from stable hyperthyroidism, with approximately 87% sensitivity and roughly 84% specificity in cross-validation and 80%/75% in testing. In validation, progression to ophthalmopathy was predicted by the model with around 70% sensitivity and about 72% specificity, a median of about 6.8 months before onset. Most expanded thyroid clonotypes (frequency above 0.001) were also detected in blood, a finding suggesting that blood repertoires may reflect thyroid immune responses. No statistical method was used to fix the sample size in advance, and group allocation was not hidden from the investigators.

This clonotype was obtained from a woman in her forties with Graves' hyperthyroidism that later progressed to Graves' ophthalmopathy. The V gene is TRBV7-9 and the J gene is TRBJ2-3, with 9 junctional bases fitting TRBD2. The source material was blood. In nucleotides, the sequence is TGTGCCAGCAGTCTGAGGACTAGCGGCACAGATACGCAGTATTTT. Its product reads: CASSLRTSGTDTQYF.